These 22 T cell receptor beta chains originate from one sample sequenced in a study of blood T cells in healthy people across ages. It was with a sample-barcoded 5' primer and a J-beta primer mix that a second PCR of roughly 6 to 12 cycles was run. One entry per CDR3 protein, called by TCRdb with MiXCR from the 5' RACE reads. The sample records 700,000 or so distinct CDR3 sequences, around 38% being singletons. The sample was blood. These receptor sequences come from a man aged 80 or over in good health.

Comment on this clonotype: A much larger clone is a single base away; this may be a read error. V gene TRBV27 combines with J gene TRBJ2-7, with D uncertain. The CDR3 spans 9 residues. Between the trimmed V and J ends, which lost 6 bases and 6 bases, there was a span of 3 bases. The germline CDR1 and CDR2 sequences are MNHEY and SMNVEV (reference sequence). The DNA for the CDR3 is TGTGCCAGCAGGGGCGAGCAGTACTTC. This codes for CASRGEQYF.

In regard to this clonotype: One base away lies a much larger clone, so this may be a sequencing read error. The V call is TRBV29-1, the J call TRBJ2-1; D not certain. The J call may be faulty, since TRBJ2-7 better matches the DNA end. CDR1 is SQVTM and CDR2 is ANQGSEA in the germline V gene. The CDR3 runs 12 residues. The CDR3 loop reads CSVTVTYNEQYF. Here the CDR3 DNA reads TGCAGCGTTACGGTTACCTACAATGAGCAGTACTTC.

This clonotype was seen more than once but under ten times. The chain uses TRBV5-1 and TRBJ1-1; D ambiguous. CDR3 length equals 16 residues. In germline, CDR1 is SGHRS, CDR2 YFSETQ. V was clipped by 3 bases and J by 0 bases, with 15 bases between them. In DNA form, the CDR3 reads TGCGCCAGCAGCTCGGAAATGCGGCGATTGAACACTGAAGCTTTCTTT. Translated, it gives CASSSEMRRLNTEAFF.

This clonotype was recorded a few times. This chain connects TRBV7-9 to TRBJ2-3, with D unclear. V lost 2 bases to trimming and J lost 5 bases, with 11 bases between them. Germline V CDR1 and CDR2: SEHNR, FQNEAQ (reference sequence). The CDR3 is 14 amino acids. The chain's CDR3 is CASSLPETGDTQYF. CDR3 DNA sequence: TGTGCCAGCAGCTTACCTGAGACTGGAGATACGCAGTATTTT.

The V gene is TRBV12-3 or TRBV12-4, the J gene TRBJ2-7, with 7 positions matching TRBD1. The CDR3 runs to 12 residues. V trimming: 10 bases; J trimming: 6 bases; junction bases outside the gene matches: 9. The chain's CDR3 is CATARGQGEQYF. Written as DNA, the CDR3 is TGTGCCACCGCGAGGGGGCAGGGCGAGCAGTACTTC.

CDR3 nucleotide sequence: TGTGCCAGCAGTGCCCGTACTATATACGAGCAGTACTTC. Its protein is CASSARTIYEQYF. The chain combines TRBV6-1 with TRBJ2-7; no clear D gene. The length of the CDR3 is 13 residues. Per germline, CDR1 MNHNS and CDR2 SASEGT. V lost 4 bases, J lost 4 bases, and 11 bases lay in between.

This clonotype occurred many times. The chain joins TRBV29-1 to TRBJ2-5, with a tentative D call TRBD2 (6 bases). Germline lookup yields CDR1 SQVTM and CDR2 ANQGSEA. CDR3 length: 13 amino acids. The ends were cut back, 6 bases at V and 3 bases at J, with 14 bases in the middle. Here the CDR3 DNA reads TGCAGCGTCGGGGCACGGGGGAAAGAGACCCAGTACTTC. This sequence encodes CSVGARGKETQYF. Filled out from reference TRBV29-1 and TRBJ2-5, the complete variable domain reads SAVISQKPSRDICQRGTSLTIQCQVDSQVTMMFWYRQQPGQSLTLIATANQGSEATYESGFVIDKFPISRPNLTFSTLTVSNMSPEDSSIYLCSVGARGKETQYFGPGTRLLVL.

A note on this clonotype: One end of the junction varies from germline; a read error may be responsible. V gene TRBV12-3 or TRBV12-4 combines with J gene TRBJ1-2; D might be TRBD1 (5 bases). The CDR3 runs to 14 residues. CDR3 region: CASSLQGDSYGHTF. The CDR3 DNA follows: TGTGCCAGCAGTTTACAAGGGGACTCCTATGGCCACACCTTC.

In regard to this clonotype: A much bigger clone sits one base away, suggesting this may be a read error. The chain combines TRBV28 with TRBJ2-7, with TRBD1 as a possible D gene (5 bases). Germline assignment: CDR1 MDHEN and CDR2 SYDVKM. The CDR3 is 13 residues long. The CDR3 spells CTTGLIGIYEQYF. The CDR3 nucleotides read TGTACCACAGGCCTCATAGGGATCTACGAGCAGTACTTC. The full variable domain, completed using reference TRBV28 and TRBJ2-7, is DVKVTQSSRYLVKRTGEKVFLECVQDMDHENMFWYRQDPGLGLRLIYFSYDVKMKEKGDIPEGYSVSREKKERFSLILESASTNQTSMYLCTTGLIGIYEQYFGPGTRLTVT.

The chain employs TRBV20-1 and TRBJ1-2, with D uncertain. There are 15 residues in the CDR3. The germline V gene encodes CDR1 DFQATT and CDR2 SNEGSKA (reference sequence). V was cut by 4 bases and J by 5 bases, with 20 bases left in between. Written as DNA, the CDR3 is TGCAGTGCTACCGGAAGGCGAGGTCAGCAATATGGCTACACCTTC. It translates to CSATGRRGQQYGYTF.

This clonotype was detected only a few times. The CDR3 nucleotides read TGTGCCAGCAGCGTGGAGGACTCCGTCGATGAGCAGTTCTTC. Translated: CASSVEDSVDEQFF. The rearrangement joins TRBV9 to TRBJ2-1, with a tentative D call TRBD2 (5 bases). This CDR3 comprises 14 residues. The germline gives CDR1 SGDLS, CDR2 YYNGEE. Trimming shortened V by 2 bases and J by 8 bases, and 14 bases separated the two germline ends.

The CDR3 DNA follows: TGTGCCAGCAGCTCGCGACAGGGGGCCGGCAATGAGCAGTTCTTC. It specifies CASSSRQGAGNEQFF. The chain has TRBV5-6 and TRBJ2-1; 10 bases are a match to TRBD1. V shed 3 bases and J 6 bases; nucleotides not matched to a gene: 6. Per germline, CDR1 SGHDT and CDR2 YYEEEE. This CDR3 spans 15 amino acids.

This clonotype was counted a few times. DNA for the CDR3: TGCAGTGTACAGGAAAACACTGAAGCTTTCTTT. Translation: CSVQENTEAFF. The genes are TRBV20-1 and TRBJ1-1, with a weak D call TRBD1 (5 bases). This CDR3 contains 11 residues. In germline, CDR1 is DFQATT, CDR2 SNEGSKA (reference sequence). Trimming removed 7 bases at V and 2 bases at J, with 8 bases between.

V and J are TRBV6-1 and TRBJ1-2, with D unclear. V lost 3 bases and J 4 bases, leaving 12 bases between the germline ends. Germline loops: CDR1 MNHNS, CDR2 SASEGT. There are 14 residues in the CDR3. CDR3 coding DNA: TGTGCCAGCAGTGACAGAGACCTTCGCTATGGCTACACCTTC. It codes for CASSDRDLRYGYTF.

This chain's CDR3 is CASKEPHNEQFF. CDR3 DNA sequence: TGTGCCAGTAAAGAGCCACACAATGAGCAGTTCTTC. The chain has TRBV19 and TRBJ2-1; D not resolved. This CDR3 contains 12 residues. The germline V and J ends were trimmed by 7 bases and 5 bases, with 9 bases remaining between them. Germline CDR1 LNHDA, CDR2 SQIVND (reference sequence).

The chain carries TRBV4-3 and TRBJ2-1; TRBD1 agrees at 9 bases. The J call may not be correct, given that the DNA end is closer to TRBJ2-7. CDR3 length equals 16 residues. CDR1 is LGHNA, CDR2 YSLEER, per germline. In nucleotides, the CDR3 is TGCGCCAGCAGCCAAGAACGGGACAGGGTGTGGAATGAGCAGTACTTC. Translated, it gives CASSQERDRVWNEQYF.

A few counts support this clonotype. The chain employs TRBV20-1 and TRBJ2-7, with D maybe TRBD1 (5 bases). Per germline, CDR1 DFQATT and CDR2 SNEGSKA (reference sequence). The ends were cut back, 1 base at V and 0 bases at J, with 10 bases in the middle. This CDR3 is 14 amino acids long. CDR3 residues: CSARVAGNSYEQYF. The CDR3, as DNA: TGCAGTGCTAGAGTTGCAGGGAACTCCTACGAGCAGTACTTC.

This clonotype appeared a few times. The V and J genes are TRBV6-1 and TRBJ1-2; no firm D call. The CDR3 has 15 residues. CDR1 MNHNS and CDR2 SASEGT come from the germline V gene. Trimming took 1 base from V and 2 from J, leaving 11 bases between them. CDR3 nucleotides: TGTGCCAGCAGTGAAGTAGGACGGATAAACTATGGCTACACCTTC. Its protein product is CASSEVGRINYGYTF.

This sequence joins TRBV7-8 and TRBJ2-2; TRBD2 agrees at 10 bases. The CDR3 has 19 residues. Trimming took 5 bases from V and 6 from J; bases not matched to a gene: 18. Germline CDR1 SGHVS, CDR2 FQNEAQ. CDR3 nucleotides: TGTGCCAGCAGCCCCAGAGGGTCTTCTAGCGGGAGACCTTCCGGGGAGCTGTTTTTT. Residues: CASSPRGSSSGRPSGELFF.

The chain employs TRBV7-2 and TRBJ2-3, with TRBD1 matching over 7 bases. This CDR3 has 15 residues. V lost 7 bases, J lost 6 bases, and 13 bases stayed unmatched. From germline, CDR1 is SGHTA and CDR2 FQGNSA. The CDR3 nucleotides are TGTGCCAGCACCTACCGGGACAGAGGTCATGATACGCAGTATTTT. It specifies CASTYRDRGHDTQYF.

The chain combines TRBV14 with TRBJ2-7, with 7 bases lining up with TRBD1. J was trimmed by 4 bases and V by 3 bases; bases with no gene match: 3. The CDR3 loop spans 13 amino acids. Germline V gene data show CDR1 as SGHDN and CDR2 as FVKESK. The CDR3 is CASSQDRMYEQYF. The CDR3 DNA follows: TGTGCCAGCAGCCAGGACAGGATGTACGAGCAGTACTTC.

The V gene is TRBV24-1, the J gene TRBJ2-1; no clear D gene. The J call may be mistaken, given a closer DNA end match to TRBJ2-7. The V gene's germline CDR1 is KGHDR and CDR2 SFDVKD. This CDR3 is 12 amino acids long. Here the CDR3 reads CATSENRGEQYF. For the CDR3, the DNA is TGTGCCACCAGTGAGAACAGAGGAGAGCAGTACTTC.